These 24 T cell receptor beta chains were sequenced from one sample in a study of beta chain features in type 1 diabetes. Isolated RNA was reverse transcribed in full, so expressed TCRB transcripts were sequenced. Assay: immunoSEQ multiplex PCR; the TCRdb copy retains only in-frame clones and omits some. The sample lists under 400,000 clones, 20% occurring once. The sequencing sample was made of naive CD4+ T cells from blood. The source is a woman younger than 35 in good health.

This clone was picked up a small number of times. The chain combines TRBV4-1 with TRBJ2-4, with no clear D. The CDR3 sequence is 15 residues long. V was pared by 2 bases and J by 2 bases, with 10 bases between. Germline lookup yields CDR1 MGHRA and CDR2 YSYEKL. This CDR3 reads CASSQPVFSKNIQYF. In nucleotides, the CDR3 is TGCGCCAGCAGCCAACCAGTTTTCTCCAAAAACATTCAGTACTTC.

V is TRBV29-1 and J is TRBJ1-4; TRBD1 matches 7 bases. Losses at the gene ends were 5 bases for V and 7 bases for J; bases not matched to a gene: 10. Looked up from germline, CDR1 is SQVTM and CDR2 is ANQGSEA. This CDR3 contains 14 residues. CDR3 sequence (DNA): TGCAGCGTTTCCCCGTCAGGGGGAGCTGAAAAACTGTTTTTT. This gives the protein CSVSPSGGAEKLFF.

This chain uses TRBV9 with TRBJ1-2; D ambiguous. The CDR3 is 14 residues long. Germline CDR1 reads SGDLS; CDR2 reads YYNGEE. V lost 3 bases and J 8 bases, leaving 17 bases between the germline ends. CDR3 nucleotide sequence: TGTGCCAGCAGCGGCGGGTCACCCTTAAGCGGCTACACCTTC. This encodes CASSGGSPLSGYTF.

This clone was counted only a few times. The gene calls are TRBV29-1 and TRBJ1-3; possibly TRBD1 for D (6 bases). Germline V gene data show CDR1 as SQVTM and CDR2 as ANQGSEA. Trimming stripped 4 bases from V and 5 bases from J, with 15 bases between. This CDR3 has 14 residues. Here the CDR3 reads CSVGVQGHRNTIYF. DNA for the CDR3: TGCAGCGTTGGAGTTCAGGGACATCGAAACACCATATATTTT.

The J gene is TRBJ1-2, the V gene TRBV2, with TRBD1 identical over 10 bases. Germline CDR1 is SNHLY and CDR2 is FYNNEI. CDR3 size: 13 residues. Trimming at V came to 6 bases and at J to 7 bases, leaving 5 bases not matched to a gene. The CDR3 sequence: CASRPGQGGGYTF. The CDR3 DNA reads TGTGCCAGCAGACCCGGACAGGGGGGTGGCTACACCTTC.

This clone was counted only a few times. The rearrangement uses TRBV5-4 and TRBJ2-5; no clear D gene. CDR1 and CDR2 (germline): SGHNT, YYREEE (reference sequence). Trimming left V 1 base short and J 4 bases short, with 11 bases between. This CDR3 has 14 amino acids. The CDR3 reads CASSLSVGGETQYF. DNA of the CDR3: TGTGCCAGCAGCTTGAGTGTCGGCGGAGAGACCCAGTACTTC.

This chain uses TRBV20-1 with TRBJ1-2, with TRBD1 matching over 7 bases. CDR1 and CDR2 from the germline V gene are DFQATT and SNEGSKA (reference sequence). J gave up 8 bases and V 8 bases, and 8 bases lay outside the gene matches. This CDR3 spans 11 amino acids. The CDR3 nucleotides read TGCAGTACACGAAGACAGGGAGGCTACACCTTC. It encodes CSTRRQGGYTF.

V is TRBV7-9 and J is TRBJ2-7, with unresolved D. CDR3 length: 13 residues. Germline CDR1 is SEHNR and CDR2 is FQNEAQ (reference sequence). Trimming removed 5 bases at V and 4 bases at J, with 12 bases between. CDR3 nucleotides: TGTGCCAGCAGCCCTTTTCAGGCGTACGAGCAGTACTTC. Its translation is CASSPFQAYEQYF. The variable domain in full, with the rest retrieved from reference TRBV7-9 and TRBJ2-7, is DTGVSQNPRHKITKRGQNVTFRCDPISEHNRLYWYRQTLGQGPEFLTYFQNEAQLEKSRLLSDRFSAERPKGSFSTLEIQRTEQGDSAMYLCASSPFQAYEQYFGPGTRLTVT.

The table lists this clone with a few counts. This chain links TRBV4-1 with TRBJ2-7; 12 bases fit TRBD2. Germline V gene data show CDR1 as MGHRA and CDR2 as YSYEKL. The V segment lost 2 bases and the J segment 1 base; nucleotides outside the gene matches: 3. The CDR3 has 16 amino acids. CDR3 nucleotide sequence: TGCGCCAGCAGCCAAATAGGACTAGCGGGATCCTACGAGCAGTACTTC. This gives the protein CASSQIGLAGSYEQYF.

This clone was detected a few times. The rearrangement links TRBV29-1 to TRBJ2-5; a weak D match, TRBD1 (5 bases). Trimming took off 2 bases at V and 3 bases at J, with 13 bases between the two ends. The CDR3 contains 14 residues. Germline CDR1 reads SQVTM; CDR2 reads ANQGSEA. This chain's CDR3 is CSVEWTQGEETQYF. As DNA, the CDR3 is TGCAGCGTTGAATGGACCCAAGGGGAAGAGACCCAGTACTTC.

This chain links TRBV7-9 with TRBJ1-1; 9 nucleotides agree with TRBD1. Germline V gives CDR1 SEHNR, CDR2 FQNEAQ (reference sequence). The CDR3 loop spans 14 amino acids. With 4 bases clipped from V and 3 bases from J, the junction kept 3 bases outside the gene matches. The CDR3 DNA follows: TGTGCCAGCAGCTACAGGGGGCAGGACACTGAAGCTTTCTTT. Its protein product is CASSYRGQDTEAFF.

The chain recombines TRBV7-9 with TRBJ2-3; 7 bases match TRBD2. J gave up 4 bases and V 5 bases, and 15 bases lay outside the gene matches. The V gene's germline CDR1 is SEHNR and CDR2 FQNEAQ (reference sequence). The CDR3 has 17 residues. The CDR3: CASSPTRREKWADTQYF. CDR3 bases: TGTGCCAGCAGCCCCACCCGGCGGGAGAAGTGGGCAGATACGCAGTATTTT. The variable domain in full, with the rest retrieved from reference TRBV7-9 and TRBJ2-3, is DTGVSQNPRHKITKRGQNVTFRCDPISEHNRLYWYRQTLGQGPEFLTYFQNEAQLEKSRLLSDRFSAERPKGSFSTLEIQRTEQGDSAMYLCASSPTRREKWADTQYFGPGTRLTVL.

The CDR3 reads CAWAGTVNTEAFF. The CDR3 DNA is TGTGCCTGGGCCGGGACAGTGAACACTGAAGCTTTCTTT. The chain uses TRBV30 and TRBJ1-1; 7 bases fit TRBD1. This CDR3 is built from 13 residues. CDR1 GTSNPN and CDR2 SVGIG come from the germline V gene (reference sequence). The V and J ends lost 5 bases and 0 bases, in that order; junction bases with no gene match: 3.

This clone was picked up a small number of times. This chain connects TRBV6-5 to TRBJ1-1; no clear D gene. Trimming took 6 bases from V and 1 from J, leaving 12 bases between them. Per the germline V gene, CDR1 is MNHEY and CDR2 is SVGAGI. The CDR3 length is 14 residues. The CDR3 spells CASRGGWANTEAFF. Here the CDR3 DNA reads TGTGCCAGCAGGGGAGGGTGGGCGAACACTGAAGCTTTCTTT.

This clone came up a few times. The J gene is TRBJ2-3, the V gene TRBV4-3; D gene uncertain. The ends were cut back, 0 bases at V and 9 bases at J, with 13 bases in the middle. Germline V lookup: CDR1 LGHNA, CDR2 YSLEER. The CDR3 is made up of 14 amino acids. The CDR3 DNA is TGCGCCAGCAGCCAAGATTCCCTGAGTATGACGCAGTATTTT. Its protein product is CASSQDSLSMTQYF.

A few counts support this clone. The V gene is TRBV7-2, the J gene TRBJ2-1, with D maybe TRBD2 (7 bases). V was cut by 5 bases and J by 7 bases, with 24 bases left in between. The CDR3 extends over 17 amino acids. The germline gives CDR1 SGHTA, CDR2 FQGNSA. CDR3 residues: CASSTIRGRAYPNEQFF. In nucleotides, the CDR3 is TGTGCCAGCAGCACAATTAGGGGGAGGGCTTACCCGAATGAGCAGTTCTTC.

This clone was counted a few times. The chain has TRBV9 and TRBJ1-5, with unresolved D. The V gene lost 4 bases and the J gene lost 0 bases, with 11 bases spanning the gap. Germline loops: CDR1 SGDLS, CDR2 YYNGEE. This CDR3 spans 15 amino acids. CDR3 in DNA: TGTGCCAGCAGCCCAGAGGGTTATAGCAATCAGCCCCAGCATTTT. Its translation is CASSPEGYSNQPQHF.

The J gene is TRBJ1-1, the V gene TRBV29-1, with 9 bases aligning to TRBD1. This CDR3 has 13 residues. The trim removed 7 bases at V and 3 bases at J, leaving 6 bases unmatched. Per the germline V gene, CDR1 is SQVTM and CDR2 is ANQGSEA. CDR3 sequence: CSAAGTGYTEAFF. The CDR3 DNA follows: TGCAGCGCGGCCGGGACAGGGTACACTGAAGCTTTCTTT. The entire variable domain, with the rest obtained from reference TRBV29-1 and TRBJ1-1, is as follows: SAVISQKPSRDICQRGTSLTIQCQVDSQVTMMFWYRQQPGQSLTLIATANQGSEATYESGFVIDKFPISRPNLTFSTLTVSNMSPEDSSIYLCSAAGTGYTEAFFGQGTRLTVV.

This clone was seen a handful of times. This chain joins TRBV6-1 and TRBJ2-5; TRBD1 agrees at 7 bases. This CDR3 has 12 residues. The V and J ends lost 10 bases and 4 bases, in that order; junction bases with no gene match: 6. Germline lookup yields CDR1 MNHNS and CDR2 SASEGT. Here the CDR3 reads CATKTGPETQYF. As DNA, the CDR3 is TGTGCCACCAAGACAGGGCCAGAGACCCAGTACTTC.

The gene calls are TRBV30 and TRBJ1-2, with unresolved D. Germline V gene data show CDR1 as GTSNPN and CDR2 as SVGIG (reference sequence). V was shortened by 7 bases and J by 9 bases, with 12 bases between the two germline ends. The CDR3 totals 10 residues. Written as DNA, the CDR3 is TGTGCCTCCCGGGGTAGGAGCTACACCTTC. Its translation: CASRGRSYTF.

This chain joins TRBV19 and TRBJ2-7; 8 bases line up with TRBD1. The V and J ends lost 5 bases and 5 bases, in that order; junction bases with no gene match: 8. Germline-derived CDR1 and CDR2 are LNHDA and SQIVND (reference sequence). The CDR3 sequence is 14 residues long. The CDR3 DNA sequence: TGTGCCAGTAGTGGGTGGACAGGGCGCGACGAGCAGTACTTC. This translates into CASSGWTGRDEQYF.

The rearrangement uses TRBV4-3 and TRBJ2-5; TRBD1 agrees at 9 bases. V trimming: 3 bases; J trimming: 0 bases; junction bases outside the gene matches: 2. This CDR3 contains 15 residues. Germline-derived CDR1 and CDR2 are LGHNA and YSLEER. CDR3 DNA sequence: TGCGCCAGCAGCCATGGGGACAGGGACCAAGAGACCCAGTACTTC. This translates into CASSHGDRDQETQYF.

The CDR3 here is CASRNSGNQPQHF. The CDR3 DNA follows: TGTGCCAGTCGAAACTCGGGCAATCAGCCCCAGCATTTT. This chain joins TRBV19 and TRBJ1-5; D gene uncertain. The CDR3 totals 13 residues. Looked up from germline, CDR1 is LNHDA and CDR2 is SQIVND (reference sequence). V was shortened by 8 bases and J by 2 bases, with 10 bases between the two germline ends.

For the CDR3, the DNA is TGTGCCAGCAACGGACTAGCAGATACGCAGTATTTT. Protein: CASNGLADTQYF. This chain joins TRBV2 and TRBJ2-3; 7 nucleotides match TRBD2. The CDR3 has 12 amino acids. Germline loops: CDR1 SNHLY, CDR2 FYNNEI. The ends lost 7 bases at V and 4 bases at J; junction bases unmatched: 2.